This TCR beta chain was documented in a study of cytomegalovirus exposure and HLA in healthy donors. Background on the study: Earlier work reported around 110 million unique TCR beta sequences from some 170 million T cells. Among several hundred genotyped donors, around 80% fell in the Caucasian-associated ancestry cluster. Study-wide findings and caveats: A later analysis linked a missense DCLRE1C variant to TCR beta V- and J-gene trimming. Both high specificity and high sensitivity reportedly marked the classifier's diagnosis of cytomegalovirus status.

Amplification used 60 Vbeta primers and 13 Jbeta primers. Profiled with immunoSEQ multiplex PCR; TCRdb holds only in-frame clones, not every one. The table has hundreds of thousands of clones, less than 80% seen once. As regards this clone: Its antigen is as yet unknown.

The receptor comes from a girl aged 2-10 years in good health and CMV-seronegative. Sequenced material: PBMCs.

CDR3 DNA: TGCAGCGCCCTCGGTCCGTCTGGAAACACCATATATTTT. Translation: CSALGPSGNTIYF. The chain joins TRBV29-1 to TRBJ1-3; D gene unclear. Germline V lookup: CDR1 SQVTM, CDR2 ANQGSEA. The germline V and J ends were trimmed by 7 bases and 1 base, with 11 bases remaining between them. The CDR3 has 13 amino acids.